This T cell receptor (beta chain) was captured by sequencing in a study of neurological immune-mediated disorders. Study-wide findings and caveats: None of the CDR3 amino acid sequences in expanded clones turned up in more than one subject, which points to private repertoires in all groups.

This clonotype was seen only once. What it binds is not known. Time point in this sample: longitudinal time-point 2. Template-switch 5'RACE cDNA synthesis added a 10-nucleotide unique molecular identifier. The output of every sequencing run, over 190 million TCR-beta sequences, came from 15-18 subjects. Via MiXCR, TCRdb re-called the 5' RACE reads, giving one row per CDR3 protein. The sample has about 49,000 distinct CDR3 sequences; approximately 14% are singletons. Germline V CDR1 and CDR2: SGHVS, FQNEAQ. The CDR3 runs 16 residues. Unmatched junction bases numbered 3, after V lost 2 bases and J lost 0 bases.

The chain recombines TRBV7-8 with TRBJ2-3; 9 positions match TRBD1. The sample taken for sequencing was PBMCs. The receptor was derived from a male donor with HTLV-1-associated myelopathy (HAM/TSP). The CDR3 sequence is CASSLSGTGSTDTQYF. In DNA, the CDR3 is TGTGCCAGCAGCTTATCGGGGACAGGGAGCACAGATACGCAGTATTTT.